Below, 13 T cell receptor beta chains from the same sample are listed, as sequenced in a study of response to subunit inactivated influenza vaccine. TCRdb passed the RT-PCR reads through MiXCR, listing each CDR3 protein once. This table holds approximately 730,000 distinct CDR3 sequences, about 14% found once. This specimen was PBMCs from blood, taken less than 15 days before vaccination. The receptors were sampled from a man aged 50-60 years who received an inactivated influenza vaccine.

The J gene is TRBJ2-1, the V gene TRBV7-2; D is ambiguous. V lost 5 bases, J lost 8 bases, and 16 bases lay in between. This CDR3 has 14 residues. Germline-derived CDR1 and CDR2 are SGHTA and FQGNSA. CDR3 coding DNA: TGTGCCAGCAGCAGCGTTGCTCGTTTCGATGAGCAGTTCTTC. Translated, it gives CASSSVARFDEQFF. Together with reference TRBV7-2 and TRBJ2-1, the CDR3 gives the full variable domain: GAGVSQSPSNKVTEKGKDVELRCDPISGHTALYWYRQSLGQGLEFLIYFQGNSAPDKSGLPSDRFSAERTGGSVSTLTIQRTQQEDSAVYLCASSSVARFDEQFFGPGTRLTVL.

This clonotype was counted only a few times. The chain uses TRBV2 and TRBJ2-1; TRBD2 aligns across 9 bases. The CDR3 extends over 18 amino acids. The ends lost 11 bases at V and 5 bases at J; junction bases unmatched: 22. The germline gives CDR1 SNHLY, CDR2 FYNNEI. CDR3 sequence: CAVELKASGKGKNNEQFF. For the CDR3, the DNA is TGTGCCGTGGAGTTGAAGGCTAGCGGGAAGGGTAAAAACAATGAGCAGTTCTTC.

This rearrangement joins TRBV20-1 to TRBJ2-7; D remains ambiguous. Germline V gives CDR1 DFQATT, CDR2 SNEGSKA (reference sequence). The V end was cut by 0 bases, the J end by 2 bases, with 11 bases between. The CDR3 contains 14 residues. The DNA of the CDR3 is TGCAGTGCTAGAGATCATCGGGCCCCCTACGAGCAGTACTTC. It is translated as CSARDHRAPYEQYF.

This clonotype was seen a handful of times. The CDR3 DNA is TGTGCCAGCAGTCCTCTACCATACCCGGGACAGCTTAATGAAAAACTGTTTTTT. It encodes CASSPLPYPGQLNEKLFF. The chain carries TRBV27 and TRBJ1-4; 7 nucleotides agree with TRBD1. Germline V gene lookup returns CDR1 MNHEY and CDR2 SMNVEV (reference sequence). J gave up 4 bases and V 5 bases, and 16 bases lay outside the gene matches. The CDR3 has 18 amino acids.

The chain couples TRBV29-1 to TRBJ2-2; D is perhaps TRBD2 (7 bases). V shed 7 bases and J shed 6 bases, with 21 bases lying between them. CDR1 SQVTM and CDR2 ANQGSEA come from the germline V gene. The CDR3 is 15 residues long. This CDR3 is CSAQGGVVDPGELFF. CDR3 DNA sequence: TGCAGCGCCCAAGGGGGGGTGGTCGATCCCGGGGAGCTGTTTTTT.

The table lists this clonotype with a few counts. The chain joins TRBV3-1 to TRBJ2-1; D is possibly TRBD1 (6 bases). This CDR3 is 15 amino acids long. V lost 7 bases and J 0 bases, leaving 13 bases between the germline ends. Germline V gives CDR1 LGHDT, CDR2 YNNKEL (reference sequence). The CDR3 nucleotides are TGTGCCAGCACCCAGGGGCGGAGCTCCTACAATGAGCAGTTCTTC. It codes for CASTQGRSSYNEQFF.

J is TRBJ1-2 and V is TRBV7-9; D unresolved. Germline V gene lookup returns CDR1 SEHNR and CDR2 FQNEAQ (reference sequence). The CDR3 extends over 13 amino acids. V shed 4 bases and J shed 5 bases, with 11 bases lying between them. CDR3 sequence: CASSSGRKYGYTF. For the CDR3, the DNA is TGTGCCAGCAGCTCAGGACGAAAATATGGCTACACCTTC.

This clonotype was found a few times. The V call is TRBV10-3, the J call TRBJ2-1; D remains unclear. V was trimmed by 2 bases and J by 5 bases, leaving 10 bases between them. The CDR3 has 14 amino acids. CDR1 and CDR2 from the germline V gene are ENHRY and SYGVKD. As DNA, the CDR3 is TGTGCCATCAGTGAGCAACTAATAGACAATGAGCAGTTCTTC. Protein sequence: CAISEQLIDNEQFF.

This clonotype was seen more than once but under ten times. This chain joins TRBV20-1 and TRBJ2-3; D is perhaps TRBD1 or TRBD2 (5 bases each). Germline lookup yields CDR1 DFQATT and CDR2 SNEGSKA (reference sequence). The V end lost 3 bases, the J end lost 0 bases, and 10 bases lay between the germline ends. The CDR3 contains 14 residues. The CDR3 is CSARGPSSTDTQYF. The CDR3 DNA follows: TGCAGTGCTAGGGGACCCTCGAGCACAGATACGCAGTATTTT.

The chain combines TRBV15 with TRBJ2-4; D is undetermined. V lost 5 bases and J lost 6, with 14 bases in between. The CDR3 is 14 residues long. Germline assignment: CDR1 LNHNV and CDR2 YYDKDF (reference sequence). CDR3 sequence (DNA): TGTGCCACCAGCGCAGGCGCAGTAGTAAACATTCAGTACTTC. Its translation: CATSAGAVVNIQYF.

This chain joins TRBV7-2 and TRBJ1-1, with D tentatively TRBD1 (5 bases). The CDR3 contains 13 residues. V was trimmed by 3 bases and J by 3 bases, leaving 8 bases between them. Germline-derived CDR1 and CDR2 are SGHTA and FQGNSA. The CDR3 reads CASSLTVDTEAFF. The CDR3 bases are TGTGCCAGCAGCTTGACAGTGGACACTGAAGCTTTCTTT.

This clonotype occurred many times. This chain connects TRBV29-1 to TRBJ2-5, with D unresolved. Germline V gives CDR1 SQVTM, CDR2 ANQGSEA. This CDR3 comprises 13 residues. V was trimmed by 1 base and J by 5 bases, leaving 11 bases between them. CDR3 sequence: CSVEGTQGETQYF. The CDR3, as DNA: TGCAGCGTTGAAGGCACTCAAGGGGAGACCCAGTACTTC.

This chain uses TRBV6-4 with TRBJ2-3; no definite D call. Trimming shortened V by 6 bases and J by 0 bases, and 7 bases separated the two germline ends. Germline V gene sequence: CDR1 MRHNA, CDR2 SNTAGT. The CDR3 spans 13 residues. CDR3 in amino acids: CASRAPSTDTQYF. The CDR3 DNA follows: TGTGCCAGCAGAGCCCCTAGCACAGATACGCAGTATTTT.